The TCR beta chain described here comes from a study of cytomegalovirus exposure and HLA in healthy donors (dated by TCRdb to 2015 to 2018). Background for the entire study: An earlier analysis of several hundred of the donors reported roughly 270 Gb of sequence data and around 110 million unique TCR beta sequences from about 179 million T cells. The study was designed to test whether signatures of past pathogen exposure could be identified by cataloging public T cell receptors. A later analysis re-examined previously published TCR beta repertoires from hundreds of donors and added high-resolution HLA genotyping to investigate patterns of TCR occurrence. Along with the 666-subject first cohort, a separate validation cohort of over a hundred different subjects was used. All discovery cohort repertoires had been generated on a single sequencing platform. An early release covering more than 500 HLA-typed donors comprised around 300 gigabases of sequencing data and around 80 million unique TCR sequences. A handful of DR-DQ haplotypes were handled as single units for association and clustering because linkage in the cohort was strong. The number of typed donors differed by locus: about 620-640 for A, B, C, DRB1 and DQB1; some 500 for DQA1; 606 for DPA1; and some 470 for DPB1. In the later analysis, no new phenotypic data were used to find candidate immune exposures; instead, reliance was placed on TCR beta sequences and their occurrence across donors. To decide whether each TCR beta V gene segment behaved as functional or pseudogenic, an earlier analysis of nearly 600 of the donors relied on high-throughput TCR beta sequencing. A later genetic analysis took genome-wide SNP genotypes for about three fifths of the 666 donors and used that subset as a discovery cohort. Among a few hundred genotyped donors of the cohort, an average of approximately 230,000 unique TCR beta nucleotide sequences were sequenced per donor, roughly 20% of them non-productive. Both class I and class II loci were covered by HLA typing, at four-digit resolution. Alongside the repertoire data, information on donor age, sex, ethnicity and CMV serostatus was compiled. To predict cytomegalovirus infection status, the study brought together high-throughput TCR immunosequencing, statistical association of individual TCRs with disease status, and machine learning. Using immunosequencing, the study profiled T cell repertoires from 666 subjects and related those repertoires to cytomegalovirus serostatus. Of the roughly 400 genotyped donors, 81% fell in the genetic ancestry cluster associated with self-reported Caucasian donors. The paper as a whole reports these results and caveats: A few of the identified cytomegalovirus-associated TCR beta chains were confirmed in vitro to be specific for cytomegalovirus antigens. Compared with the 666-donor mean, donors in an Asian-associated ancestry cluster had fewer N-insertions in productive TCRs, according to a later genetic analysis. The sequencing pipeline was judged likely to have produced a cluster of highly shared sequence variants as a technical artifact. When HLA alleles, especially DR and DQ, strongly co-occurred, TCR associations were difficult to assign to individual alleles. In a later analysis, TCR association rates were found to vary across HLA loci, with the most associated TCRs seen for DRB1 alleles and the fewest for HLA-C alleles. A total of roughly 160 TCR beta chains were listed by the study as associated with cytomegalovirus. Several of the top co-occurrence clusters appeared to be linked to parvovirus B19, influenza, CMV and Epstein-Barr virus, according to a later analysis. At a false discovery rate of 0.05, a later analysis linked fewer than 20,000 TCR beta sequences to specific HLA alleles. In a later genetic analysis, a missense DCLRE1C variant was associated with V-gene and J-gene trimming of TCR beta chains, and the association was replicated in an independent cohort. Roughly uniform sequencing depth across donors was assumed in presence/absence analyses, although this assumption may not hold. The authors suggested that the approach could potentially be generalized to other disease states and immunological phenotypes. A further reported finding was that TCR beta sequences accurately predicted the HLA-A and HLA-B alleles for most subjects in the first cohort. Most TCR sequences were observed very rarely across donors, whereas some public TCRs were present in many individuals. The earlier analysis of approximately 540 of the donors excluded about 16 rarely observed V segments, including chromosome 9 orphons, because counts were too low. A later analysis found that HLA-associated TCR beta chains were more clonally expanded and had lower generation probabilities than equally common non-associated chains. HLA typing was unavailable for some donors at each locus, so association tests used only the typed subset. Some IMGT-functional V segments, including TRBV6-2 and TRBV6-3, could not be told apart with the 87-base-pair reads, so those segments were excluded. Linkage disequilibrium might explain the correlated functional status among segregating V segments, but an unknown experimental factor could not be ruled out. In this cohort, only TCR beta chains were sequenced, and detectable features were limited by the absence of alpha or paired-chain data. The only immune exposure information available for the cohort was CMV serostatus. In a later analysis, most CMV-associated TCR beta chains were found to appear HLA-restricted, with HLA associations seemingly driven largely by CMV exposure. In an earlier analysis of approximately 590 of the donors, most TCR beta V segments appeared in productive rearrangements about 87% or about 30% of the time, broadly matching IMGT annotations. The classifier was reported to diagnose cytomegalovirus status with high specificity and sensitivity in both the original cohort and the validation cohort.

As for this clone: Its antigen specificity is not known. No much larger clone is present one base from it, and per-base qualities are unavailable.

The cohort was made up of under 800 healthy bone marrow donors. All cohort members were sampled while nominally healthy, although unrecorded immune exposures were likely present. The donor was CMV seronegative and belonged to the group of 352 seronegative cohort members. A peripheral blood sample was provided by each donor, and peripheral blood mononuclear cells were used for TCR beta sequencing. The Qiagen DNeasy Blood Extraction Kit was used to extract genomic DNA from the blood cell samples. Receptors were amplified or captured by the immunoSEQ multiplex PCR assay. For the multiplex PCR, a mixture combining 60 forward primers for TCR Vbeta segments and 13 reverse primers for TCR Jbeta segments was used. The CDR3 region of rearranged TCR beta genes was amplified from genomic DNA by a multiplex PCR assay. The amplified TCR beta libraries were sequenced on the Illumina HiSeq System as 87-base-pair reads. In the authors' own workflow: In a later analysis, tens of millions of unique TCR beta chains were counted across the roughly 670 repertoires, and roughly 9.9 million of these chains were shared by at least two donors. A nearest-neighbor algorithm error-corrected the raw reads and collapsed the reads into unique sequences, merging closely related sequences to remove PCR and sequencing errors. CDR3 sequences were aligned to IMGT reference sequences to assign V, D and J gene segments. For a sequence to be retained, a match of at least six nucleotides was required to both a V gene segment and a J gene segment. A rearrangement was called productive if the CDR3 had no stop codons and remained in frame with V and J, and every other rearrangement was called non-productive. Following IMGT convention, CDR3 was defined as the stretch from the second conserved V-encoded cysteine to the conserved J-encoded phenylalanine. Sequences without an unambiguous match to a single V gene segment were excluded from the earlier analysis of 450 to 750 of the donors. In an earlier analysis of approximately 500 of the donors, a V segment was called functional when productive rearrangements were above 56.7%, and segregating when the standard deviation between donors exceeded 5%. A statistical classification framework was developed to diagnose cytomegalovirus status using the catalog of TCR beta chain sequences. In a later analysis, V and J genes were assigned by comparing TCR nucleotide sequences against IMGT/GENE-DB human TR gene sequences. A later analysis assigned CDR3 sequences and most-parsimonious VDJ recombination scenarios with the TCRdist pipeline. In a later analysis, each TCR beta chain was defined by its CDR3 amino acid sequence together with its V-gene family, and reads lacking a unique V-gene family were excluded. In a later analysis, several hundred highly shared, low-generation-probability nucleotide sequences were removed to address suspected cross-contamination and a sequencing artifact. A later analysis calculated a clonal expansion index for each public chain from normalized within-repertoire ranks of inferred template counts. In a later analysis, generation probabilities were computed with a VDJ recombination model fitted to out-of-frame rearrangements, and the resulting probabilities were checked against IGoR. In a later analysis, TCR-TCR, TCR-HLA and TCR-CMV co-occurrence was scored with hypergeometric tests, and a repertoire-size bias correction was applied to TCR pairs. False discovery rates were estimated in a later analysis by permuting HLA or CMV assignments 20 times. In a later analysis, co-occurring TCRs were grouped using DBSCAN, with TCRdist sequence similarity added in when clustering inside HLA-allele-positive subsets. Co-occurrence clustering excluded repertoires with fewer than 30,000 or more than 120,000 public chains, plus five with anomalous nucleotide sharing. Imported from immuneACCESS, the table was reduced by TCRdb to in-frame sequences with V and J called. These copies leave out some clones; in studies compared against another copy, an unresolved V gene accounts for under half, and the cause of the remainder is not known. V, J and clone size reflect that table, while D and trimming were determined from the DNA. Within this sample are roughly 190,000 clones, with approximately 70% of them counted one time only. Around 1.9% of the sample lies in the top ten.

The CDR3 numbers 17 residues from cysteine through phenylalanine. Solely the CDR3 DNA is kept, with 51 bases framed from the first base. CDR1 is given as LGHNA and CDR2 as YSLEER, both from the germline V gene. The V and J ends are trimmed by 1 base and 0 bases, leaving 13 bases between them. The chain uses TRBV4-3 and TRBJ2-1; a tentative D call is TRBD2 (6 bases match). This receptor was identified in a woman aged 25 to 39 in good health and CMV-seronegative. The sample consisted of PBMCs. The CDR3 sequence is CASSQVLSSDSYNEQFF. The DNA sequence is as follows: TGCGCCAGCAGCCAAGTCCTATCTAGCGACTCCTACAATGAGCAGTTCTTC.